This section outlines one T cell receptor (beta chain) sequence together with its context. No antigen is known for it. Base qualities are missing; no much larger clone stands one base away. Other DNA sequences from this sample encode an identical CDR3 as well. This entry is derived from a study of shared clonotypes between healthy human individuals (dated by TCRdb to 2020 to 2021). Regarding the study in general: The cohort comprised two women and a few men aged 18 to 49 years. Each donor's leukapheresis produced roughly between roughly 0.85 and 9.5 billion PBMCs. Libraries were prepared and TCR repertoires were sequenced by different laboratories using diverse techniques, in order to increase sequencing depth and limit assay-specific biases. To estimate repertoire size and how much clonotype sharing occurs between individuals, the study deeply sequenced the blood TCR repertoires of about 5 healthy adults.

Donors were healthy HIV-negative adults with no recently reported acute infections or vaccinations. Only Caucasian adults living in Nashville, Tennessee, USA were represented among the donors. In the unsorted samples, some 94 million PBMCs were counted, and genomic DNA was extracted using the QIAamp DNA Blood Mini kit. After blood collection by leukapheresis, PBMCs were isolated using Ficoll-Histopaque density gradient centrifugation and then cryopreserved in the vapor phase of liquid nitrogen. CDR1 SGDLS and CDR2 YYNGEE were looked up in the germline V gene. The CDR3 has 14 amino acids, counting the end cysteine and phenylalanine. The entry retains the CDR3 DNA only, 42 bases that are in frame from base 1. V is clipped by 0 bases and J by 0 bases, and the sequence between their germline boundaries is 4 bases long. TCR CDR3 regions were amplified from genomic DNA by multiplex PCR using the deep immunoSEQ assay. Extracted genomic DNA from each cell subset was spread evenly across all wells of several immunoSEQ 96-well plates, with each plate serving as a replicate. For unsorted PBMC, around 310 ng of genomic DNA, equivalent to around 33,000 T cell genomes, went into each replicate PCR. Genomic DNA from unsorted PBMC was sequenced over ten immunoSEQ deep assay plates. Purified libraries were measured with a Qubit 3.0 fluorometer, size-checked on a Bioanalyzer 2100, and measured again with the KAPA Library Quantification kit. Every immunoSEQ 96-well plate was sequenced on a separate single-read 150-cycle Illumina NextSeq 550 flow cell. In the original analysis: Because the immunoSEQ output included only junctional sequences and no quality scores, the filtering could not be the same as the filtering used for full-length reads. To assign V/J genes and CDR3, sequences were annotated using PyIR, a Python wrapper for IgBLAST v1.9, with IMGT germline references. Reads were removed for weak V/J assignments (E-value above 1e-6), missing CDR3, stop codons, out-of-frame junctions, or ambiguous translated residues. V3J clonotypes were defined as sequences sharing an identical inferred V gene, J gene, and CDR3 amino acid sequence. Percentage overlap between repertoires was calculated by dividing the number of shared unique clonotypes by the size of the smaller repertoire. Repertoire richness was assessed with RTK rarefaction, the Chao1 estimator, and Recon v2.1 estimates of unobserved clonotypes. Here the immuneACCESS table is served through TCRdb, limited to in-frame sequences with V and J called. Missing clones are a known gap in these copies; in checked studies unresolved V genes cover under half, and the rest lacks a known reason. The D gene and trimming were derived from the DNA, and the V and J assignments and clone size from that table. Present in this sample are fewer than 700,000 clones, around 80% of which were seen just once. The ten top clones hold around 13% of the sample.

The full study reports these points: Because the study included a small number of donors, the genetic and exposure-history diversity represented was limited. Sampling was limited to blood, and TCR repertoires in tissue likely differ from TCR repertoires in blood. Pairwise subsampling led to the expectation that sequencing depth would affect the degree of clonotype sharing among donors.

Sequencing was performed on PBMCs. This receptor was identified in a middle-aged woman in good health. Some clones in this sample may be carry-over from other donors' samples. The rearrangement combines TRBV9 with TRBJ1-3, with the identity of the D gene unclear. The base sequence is TGTGCCAGCAGCGTAGGTAGCTCTGGAAACACCATATATTTT. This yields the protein CASSVGSSGNTIYF.